A selection of T cell receptor beta chains follows, all from one sample in a study of PD-1 blockade in classical Hodgkin lymphoma. Here immunoSEQ multiplex PCR was the method, and the copy in TCRdb shows in-frame clones only, minus some. This table has under 80,000 clones, roughly 85% appearing once. The material was peripheral blood mononuclear cells (PBMCs), obtained before the fourth cycle of nivolumab. All receptors come from a human donor with classical Hodgkin lymphoma. Each CDR3 is given with its conserved first and last residue. Fields, in order: J gene, V gene, D gene, clone size, CDR3 protein. D genes are given only for firm matches. Where a row states a size, it is once, few, many or the class of an expanded clone; other rows omit it.

>TRBJ2-1|TRBV6-4|TRBD1|.
CASGPGDRANEQFF
>TRBJ1-2|TRBV6-6|.|.
CASSYGQSNFGYTF
>TRBJ2-6|TRBV19|TRBD1|.
CASSKQGSGANVLTF
>TRBJ2-3|TRBV28|.|.
CASRRPGHSTDTQYF
>TRBJ2-2|TRBV5-1|TRBD2|few
CASSLVAGERELFF
>TRBJ2-3|TRBV5-1|.|once
CASSPTGAGTDTQYF
>TRBJ1-2|TRBV7-8|.|.
CASSLVGVAYGYTF
>TRBJ2-3|TRBV5-1|TRBD1|.
CASSGGQGTDTQYF
>TRBJ2-2|TRBV6-5|TRBD2|.
CASNSGGANTGELFF
>TRBJ1-6|TRBV5-1|.|.
CASSLASQGNSPLHF
>TRBJ2-7|TRBV27|TRBD2|.
CASSSVTSGGSYEQYF
>TRBJ1-6|TRBV30|.|.
CAWSSWRVMLALHF
>TRBJ1-2|TRBV5-1|.|.
CASSLNRANYGYTF
>TRBJ2-2|TRBV7-9|.|few
CASTRGRLNTGELFF
>TRBJ1-1|TRBV5-1|.|.
CASSLVGDTEAFF
>TRBJ1-4|TRBV5-1|.|.
CASRLRVQANEKLFF
>TRBJ1-1|TRBV7-8|.|.
CASSLAVNMNTEAFF
>TRBJ1-2|TRBV5-5|TRBD1|.
CASSRDRANYGYTF
>TRBJ2-2|TRBV30|.|few
CAWTGKGARFTGELFF
>TRBJ1-5|TRBV5-6|.|.
CASSLAYGLDQPQHF
>TRBJ1-3|TRBV2|.|.
CASRSGIFSGNTIYF
>TRBJ2-7|TRBV11-1|TRBD1|.
CASSLGGQGFSRYEQYF